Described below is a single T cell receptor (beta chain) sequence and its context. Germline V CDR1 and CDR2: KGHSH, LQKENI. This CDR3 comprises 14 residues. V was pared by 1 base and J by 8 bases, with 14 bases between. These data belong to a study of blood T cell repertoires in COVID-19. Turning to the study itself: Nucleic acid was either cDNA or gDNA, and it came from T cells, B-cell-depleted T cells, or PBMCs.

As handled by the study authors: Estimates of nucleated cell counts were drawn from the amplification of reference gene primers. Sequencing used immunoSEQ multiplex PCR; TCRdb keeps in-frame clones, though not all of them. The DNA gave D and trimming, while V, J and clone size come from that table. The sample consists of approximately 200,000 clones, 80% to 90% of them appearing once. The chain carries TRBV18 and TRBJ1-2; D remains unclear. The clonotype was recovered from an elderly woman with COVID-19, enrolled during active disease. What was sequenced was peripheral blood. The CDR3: CASSPRVGTVGYTF. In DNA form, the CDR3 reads TGTGCCAGCTCACCACGGGTTGGTACAGTGGGCTACACCTTC.